This is a list of T cell receptor beta chains from one sample in a study of blood T cell repertoires in COVID-19. The assay was immunoSEQ multiplex PCR, and TCRdb's table has in-frame clones only and misses some. The sample carries nearly 55,000 clones, about 86% recorded once. Sequencing was carried out using peripheral blood. The receptors originated from a man between 65 and 85 years old with active COVID-19. CDR3s include the opening cysteine and the closing phenylalanine or tryptophan. A D gene is named only where the DNA matches it firmly. For some rows the clone size is stated as once, few or many, or as a class when expanded; others skip it.

J gene | CDR3 length | V gene | clone size | D gene | CDR3 DNA | CDR3 protein
TRBJ1-6 | 16 | TRBV3-1/TRBV3-2 | . | . | TGTGCCAGCAGCCAAGATACGGGGGGTTATAATTCACCCCTCCACTTT | CASSQDTGGYNSPLHF
TRBJ2-1 | 18 | TRBV25-1 | . | TRBD1 | TGTGCCAGCAGTGACTCAGCAGCCCGGGACAGGGTTTTAGATGAGCAGTTCTTC | CASSDSAARDRVLDEQFF
TRBJ1-2 | 16 | TRBV5-4 | few | TRBD1 | TGTGCCAGCAGCCGAGGGACAGGAAATTCTAACTATGGCTACACCTTC | CASSRGTGNSNYGYTF
TRBJ2-7 | 15 | TRBV5-1 | few | TRBD1 | TGCGCCAGCAGCTTGGACAGGGGAGTCCTTTACGAGCAGTACTTC | CASSLDRGVLYEQYF
TRBJ2-2 | 13 | TRBV6-5 | once | . | TGTGCCAGCAGTTCCCTAGGGGCCGGGGAGCTGTTTTTT | CASSSLGAGELFF
TRBJ1-6 | 18 | TRBV27 | . | . | TGTGCCAGCGCTAACGTCGCCTTTGGGGGTCTGCCAGGGAGGACCCTCCACTTT | CASANVAFGGLPGRTLHF
TRBJ2-2 | 14 | TRBV6-6 | . | TRBD2 | TGTGCCATCCAAGCGGGGGATGTCACCGGGGAGCTGTTTTTT | CAIQAGDVTGELFF
TRBJ2-3 | 16 | TRBV5-6 | . | . | TGTGCCAGCAGCCCCTGGAGGGGGGGCGGCACAGATACGCAGTATTTT | CASSPWRGGGTDTQYF
TRBJ1-3 | 16 | TRBV5-1 | . | . | TGCGCCAGCAGCATAACTGGGGCCAGCTCTGGAAACACCATATATTTT | CASSITGASSGNTIYF
TRBJ2-1 | 14 | TRBV18 | few | . | TGTGCCAGCTCACCCTCCCCCGGGGGTGCTAGGCGGTTCTTC | CASSPSPGGARRFF
TRBJ2-3 | 14 | TRBV5-1 | . | . | TGCGCCAGCATACGAGGGGGAAGCACAGATACGCAGTATTTT | CASIRGGSTDTQYF
TRBJ1-1 | 14 | TRBV9 | . | . | TGTGCCAGCAGCGTAGGGGTCAGGGCAGCTGAAGCTTTCTTT | CASSVGVRAAEAFF
TRBJ1-5 | 13 | TRBV7-2 | . | . | TGTGCCAGCAGCTTGGACTGGAATCAGCCCCAGCATTTT | CASSLDWNQPQHF
TRBJ1-1 | 13 | TRBV6-5 | . | TRBD1 | TGTGCCAGCAGGGACAGGGGGCGGACTGAAGCTTTCTTT | CASRDRGRTEAFF
TRBJ1-6 | 14 | TRBV7-6 | . | . | TGTGCCAGCCCCCAGTCGTCCTCCATGTCACCCCTCCACTTT | CASPQSSSMSPLHF
TRBJ2-7 | 13 | TRBV9 | . | TRBD1 | TGTGCCAGCAGCGTAGGACAGGGCGGCGAGCAGTACTTC | CASSVGQGGEQYF
TRBJ2-7 | 11 | TRBV29-1 | . | . | TGCAGCGTTGGACTTAAATACGAGCAGTACTTC | CSVGLKYEQYF
TRBJ1-1 | 12 | TRBV6-2/TRBV6-3 | . | . | TGTGCCAGCAGCCGTGACAAGCCTGAAGCTTTCTTT | CASSRDKPEAFF
TRBJ1-1 | 13 | TRBV24-1 | . | . | TGTGCCACCAGTGCGCGGGGATACACTGAAGCTTTCTTT | CATSARGYTEAFF
TRBJ1-2 | 13 | TRBV4-1 | . | TRBD1 | TGCGCCAGCAGGGCGGACAGGAACTATGGCTACACCTTC | CASRADRNYGYTF
TRBJ1-6 | 15 | TRBV30 | . | . | TGTGCCTGGAGTATAGGGCGGAGGCTAGGGACACCCCTCCACTTT | CAWSIGRRLGTPLHF
TRBJ2-7 | 14 | TRBV9 | . | . | TGTGCCAGCAGCGGTTCACTCCAGGGATACGAGCAGTACTTC | CASSGSLQGYEQYF
TRBJ1-2 | 17 | TRBV6-2/TRBV6-3 | . | TRBD1 | TGTGCCAGCAGTTACTGGACAGGGGGCCCCGTTGGGTATGGCTACACCTTC | CASSYWTGGPVGYGYTF
TRBJ1-6 | 14 | TRBV6-5 | once | . | TGTGCCAGCAGTTCGACAGGAAACAATTCACCCCTCCACTTT | CASSSTGNNSPLHF
TRBJ1-6 | 16 | TRBV9 | . | . | TGTGCCAGCAGCGAGCTCGGCCAGTCCGCGGGATCACCCCTCCACTTT | CASSELGQSAGSPLHF
TRBJ2-5 | 15 | TRBV18 | . | . | TGTGCCAGCTCACCACCAACATCAGGTGGGGAGACCCAGTACTTC | CASSPPTSGGETQYF
TRBJ2-2 | 15 | TRBV12-5 | . | . | TGTGCTAGTGCCAGGGGCCCTAATATCCCCGGGGAGCTGTTTTTT | CASARGPNIPGELFF
TRBJ1-2 | 18 | TRBV2 | . | TRBD1 | TGTGCCAGCAGAGGGATGAACAGGGGCGGTTTACTTGCCTATGGCTACACCTTC | CASRGMNRGGLLAYGYTF
TRBJ2-3 | 16 | TRBV18 | . | TRBD2 | TGTGCCAGCTCACCGAGGGCTAGCGGGGGCACAGATACGCAGTATTTT | CASSPRASGGTDTQYF
TRBJ1-2 | 15 | TRBV19 | . | TRBD1 | TGTGCCAGTAGTATCCGGACAGGGGTAAACTATGGCTACACCTTC | CASSIRTGVNYGYTF
TRBJ2-7 | 14 | TRBV19 | . | TRBD1 | TGTGCCAGTAGTAGCCGGGACAGCACCTACGAGCAGTACTTC | CASSSRDSTYEQYF
TRBJ1-3 | 15 | TRBV7-2 | . | . | TGTGCCAGCAGCCCCCGGACAGATCCTGGAAACACCATATATTTT | CASSPRTDPGNTIYF
TRBJ2-5 | 10 | TRBV20-1 | . | . | TGCAGTGCTGGACTCGAGACCCAGTACTTC | CSAGLETQYF
TRBJ1-2 | 15 | TRBV6-2/TRBV6-3 | . | . | TGTGCCAGCAGCCCAGGTGGGGCAGGGAACTATGGCTACACCTTC | CASSPGGAGNYGYTF
TRBJ2-7 | 14 | TRBV4-1 | . | TRBD2 | TGCGCCAGCAGCCAAGATCGGGGGAGGGACGAGCAGTACTTC | CASSQDRGRDEQYF
TRBJ1-5 | 15 | TRBV28 | once | . | TGTGCCAGCAGTTTACTGGGGGCGAGGAATCAGCCCCAGCATTTT | CASSLLGARNQPQHF
TRBJ1-2 | 13 | TRBV7-9 | . | . | TGTGCCAGCAGACCGGACAGTAAGAATGGCTACACCTTC | CASRPDSKNGYTF
TRBJ2-2 | 17 | TRBV7-9 | . | . | TGTGCCAGCAGCGCAATCCGGCCTACAGCGAACACCGGGGAGCTGTTTTTT | CASSAIRPTANTGELFF
TRBJ1-1 | 14 | TRBV6-6 | . | . | TGTGCCAGCAGTGTACAGCCCATGAACACTGAAGCTTTCTTT | CASSVQPMNTEAFF
TRBJ1-6 | 13 | TRBV9 | . | . | TGTGCCAGCACCACTGGCTATAATTCACCCCTCCACTTT | CASTTGYNSPLHF
TRBJ1-1 | 15 | TRBV4-3 | . | TRBD1 | TGCGCCAGCAGCCTCTCGACAGGGGGCAACACTGAAGCTTTCTTT | CASSLSTGGNTEAFF
TRBJ1-2 | 13 | TRBV27 | few | . | TGTGCCAGTAGCCCTTGGGGGGAGCGGGGCTACACCTTC | CASSPWGERGYTF
TRBJ2-3 | 16 | TRBV24-1 | . | TRBD2 | TGTGCCACCAGTGATTCGCCCGGGGGGTTGGGAGATACGCAGTATTTT | CATSDSPGGLGDTQYF
TRBJ1-6 | 14 | TRBV18 | . | TRBD1 | TGTGCCAGCTCACCAGAGACAGGGGGTTCACCCCTCCACTTT | CASSPETGGSPLHF